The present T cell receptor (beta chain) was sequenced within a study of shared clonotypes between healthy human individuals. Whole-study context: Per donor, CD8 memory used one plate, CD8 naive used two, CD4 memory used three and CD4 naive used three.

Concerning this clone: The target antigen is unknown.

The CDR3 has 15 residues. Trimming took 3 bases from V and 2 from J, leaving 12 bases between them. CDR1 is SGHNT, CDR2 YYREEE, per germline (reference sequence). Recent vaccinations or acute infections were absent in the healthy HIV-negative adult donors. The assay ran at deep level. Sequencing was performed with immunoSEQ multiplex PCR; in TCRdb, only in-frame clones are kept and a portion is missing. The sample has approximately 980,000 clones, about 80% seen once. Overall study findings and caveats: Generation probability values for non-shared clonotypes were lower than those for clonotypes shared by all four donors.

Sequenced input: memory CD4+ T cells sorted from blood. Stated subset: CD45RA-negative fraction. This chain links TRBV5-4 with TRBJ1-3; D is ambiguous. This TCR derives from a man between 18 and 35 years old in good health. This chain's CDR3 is CASSSRGQTGNTIYF. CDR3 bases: TGTGCCAGCAGCTCCAGAGGGCAGACTGGAAACACCATATATTTT. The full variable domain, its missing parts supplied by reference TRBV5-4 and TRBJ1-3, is ETGVTQSPTHLIKTRGQQVTLRCSSQSGHNTVSWYQQALGQGPQFIFQYYREEENGRGNFPPRFSGLQFPNYSSELNVNALELDDSALYLCASSSRGQTGNTIYFGEGSWLTVV.